Listed below are T cell receptor beta chains from one sample, sequenced in a study of blood T cell repertoires in COVID-19. TCRdb's copy holds only in-frame clones and misses some; the assay was immunoSEQ multiplex PCR. The table shows 290,000 or so clones, with around nine tenths occurring only once. The sequencing input was peripheral blood. Receptors originate from a man in his sixties or seventies with acute or convalescent COVID-19. The CDR3 runs from the conserved cysteine through the conserved F or W. The D gene is left open where the match is weak. Expanded clones are given a class, and other clones once, few, many or no size at all.

J	V	D	size	DNA	CDR3
TRBJ2-3	TRBV30	TRBD1	NA	TGTGCCTGGCAGGGGGCAGATACGCAGTATTTT	CAWQGADTQYF
TRBJ1-2	TRBV5-6	TRBD1	NA	TGTGCCAGCAGCTTCCGTCATTCGGGACAGGGGACTGGCTACACCTTC	CASSFRHSGQGTGYTF
TRBJ2-4	TRBV7-2	NA	NA	TGTGCCAGCAGCTTAGGGCCACAAATGGGGCCCCAAGCCAAAAACATTCAGTACTTC	CASSLGPQMGPQAKNIQYF
TRBJ1-2	TRBV28	NA	NA	TGTGCCAGCAGACCTCCAGGGGTCAATGGCTACACCTTC	CASRPPGVNGYTF
TRBJ1-5	TRBV7-2	NA	NA	TGTGCCAGCAGCTTAGAGCCAGCGTTTCGGCCCCAGCATTTT	CASSLEPAFRPQHF
TRBJ2-1	TRBV19	NA	once	TGTGCCAGTAGTATAGTTCAAAACACAGGTCCTTCCTACAATGAGCAGTTCTTC	CASSIVQNTGPSYNEQFF
TRBJ1-1	TRBV29-1	TRBD1	once	TGCAGCGCGTCGGGACAGCAGAACACTGAAGCTTTCTTT	CSASGQQNTEAFF
TRBJ2-3	TRBV10-3	TRBD2	NA	TGTGCCATCAGCACTAGCGGAGTTGACGGGACGCAGTATTTT	CAISTSGVDGTQYF
TRBJ2-3	TRBV7-2	TRBD2	NA	TGTGCCAGCAGCTTAGCTGGTAGCGGGAACGCAGATACGCAGTATTTT	CASSLAGSGNADTQYF
TRBJ2-2	TRBV5-1	NA	NA	TGCGCCAGCAGCTTGGTTCAGGGGATGCCGAACACCGGGGAGCTGTTTTTT	CASSLVQGMPNTGELFF
TRBJ1-2	TRBV28	TRBD1	NA	TGTGCCAGCAGTTCCCATCGACAGGGAGGCTATGGCTACACCTTC	CASSSHRQGGYGYTF
TRBJ2-5	TRBV6-6	NA	NA	TGTGCCAGCAGGAAGGGGCAAGAGACCCAGTACTTC	CASRKGQETQYF
TRBJ1-6	TRBV18	TRBD1	NA	TGTGCCAGCTCACCCGGAACAGGGGGCGTGAATTCACCCCTCCACTTT	CASSPGTGGVNSPLHF